In its sample, the clone carrying this T cell receptor (beta chain) was seen once. The study ran its PCR with 60 Vbeta and 13 Jbeta primers. The protocol was immunoSEQ multiplex PCR, while the TCRdb copy is restricted to in-frame clones and leaves out a portion. Here the sample spans under 150,000 clones, roughly four fifths being singletons. These data come from a study of cytomegalovirus exposure and HLA in healthy donors. The germline V gene has CDR1 MGHDK and CDR2 SYGVNS. The CDR3 runs 12 residues. Trimming cost V 2 bases and J 8 bases, with 9 bases left between them. The TCR sequence derives from a girl aged 2-10 years in good health and CMV-seronegative. This chain uses TRBV25-1 with TRBJ1-2; tentative D call: TRBD1 (6 bases). Specimen: PBMCs. The DNA for the CDR3 is TGTGCCAGCAGTGAAGCGGGGGCGGGCTACACCTTC. Translating gives CASSEAGAGYTF.